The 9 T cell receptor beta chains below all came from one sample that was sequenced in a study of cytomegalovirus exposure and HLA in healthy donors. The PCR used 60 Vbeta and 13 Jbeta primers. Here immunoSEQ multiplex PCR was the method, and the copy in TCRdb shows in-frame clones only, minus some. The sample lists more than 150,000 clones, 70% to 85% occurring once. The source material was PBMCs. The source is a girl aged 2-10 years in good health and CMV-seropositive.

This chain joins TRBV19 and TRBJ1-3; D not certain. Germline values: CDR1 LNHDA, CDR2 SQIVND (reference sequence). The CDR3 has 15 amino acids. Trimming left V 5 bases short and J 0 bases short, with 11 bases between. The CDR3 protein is CASSLPGNSGNTIYF. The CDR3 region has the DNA TGTGCCAGTAGTCTGCCGGGAAACTCTGGAAACACCATATATTTT. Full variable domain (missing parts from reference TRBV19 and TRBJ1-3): DGGITQSPKYLFRKEGQNVTLSCEQNLNHDAMYWYRQDPGQGLRLIYYSQIVNDFQKGDIAEGYSVSREKKESFPLTVTSAQKNPTAFYLCASSLPGNSGNTIYFGEGSWLTVV.

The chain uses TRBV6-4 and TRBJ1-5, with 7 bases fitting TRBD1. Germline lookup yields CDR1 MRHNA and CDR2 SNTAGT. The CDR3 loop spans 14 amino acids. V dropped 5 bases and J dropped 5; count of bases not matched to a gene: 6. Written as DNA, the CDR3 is TGTGCCAGCAGTCCGACAGGGTGGGATCAGCCCCAGCATTTT. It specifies CASSPTGWDQPQHF.

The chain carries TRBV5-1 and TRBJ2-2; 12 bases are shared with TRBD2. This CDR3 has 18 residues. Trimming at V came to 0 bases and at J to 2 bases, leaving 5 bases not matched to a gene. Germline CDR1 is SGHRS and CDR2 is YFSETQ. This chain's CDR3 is CASSLEASGRANTGELFF. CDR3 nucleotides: TGCGCCAGCAGCTTGGAGGCTAGCGGGAGGGCCAACACCGGGGAGCTGTTTTTT.

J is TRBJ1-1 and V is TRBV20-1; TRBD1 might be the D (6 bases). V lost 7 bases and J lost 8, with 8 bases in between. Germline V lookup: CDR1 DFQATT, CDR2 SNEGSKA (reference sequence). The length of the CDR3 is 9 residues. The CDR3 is CSVQGEAFF. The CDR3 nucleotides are TGCAGTGTTCAGGGGGAAGCTTTCTTT.

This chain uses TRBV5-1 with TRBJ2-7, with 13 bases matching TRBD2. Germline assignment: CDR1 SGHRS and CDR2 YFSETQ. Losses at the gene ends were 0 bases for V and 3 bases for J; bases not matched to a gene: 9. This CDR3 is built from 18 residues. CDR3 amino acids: CASSLGLAGGLDYYEQYF. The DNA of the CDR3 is TGCGCCAGCAGCTTGGGACTAGCGGGAGGCCTCGACTACTACGAGCAGTACTTC.

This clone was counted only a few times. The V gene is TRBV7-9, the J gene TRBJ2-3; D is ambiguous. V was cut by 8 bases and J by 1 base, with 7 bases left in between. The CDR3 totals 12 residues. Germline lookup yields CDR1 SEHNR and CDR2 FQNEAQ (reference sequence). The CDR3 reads CASGEGTDTQYF. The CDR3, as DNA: TGTGCCAGCGGAGAGGGCACAGATACGCAGTATTTT.

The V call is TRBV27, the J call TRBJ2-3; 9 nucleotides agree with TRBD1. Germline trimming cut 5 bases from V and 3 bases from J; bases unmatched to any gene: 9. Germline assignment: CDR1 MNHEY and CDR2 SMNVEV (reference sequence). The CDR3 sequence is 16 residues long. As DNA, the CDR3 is TGTGCCAGCAGTCGGCTGGGACAGGGAAGGACAGATACGCAGTATTTT. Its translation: CASSRLGQGRTDTQYF.

CDR3 bases: TGTGCCAGCAGCACAAACAGGGTAAGAGGAGATCAGCCCCAGCATTTT. Protein product: CASSTNRVRGDQPQHF. The V gene is TRBV5-8, the J gene TRBJ1-5; tentative D call: TRBD1 (6 bases). CDR3 length equals 16 residues. The V and J ends lost 4 bases and 5 bases respectively, with 19 bases between them. CDR1 is SGHTS, CDR2 YDEGEE, per germline.

CDR3 region: CASSFGTGGIYGYTF. For the CDR3, the DNA is TGTGCCAGCAGCTTTGGGACAGGTGGGATTTATGGCTACACCTTC. The V and J genes are TRBV7-2 and TRBJ1-2; 8 bases match TRBD1. The V segment lost 3 bases and the J segment 5 bases; nucleotides outside the gene matches: 8. Germline-derived CDR1 and CDR2 are SGHTA and FQGNSA. The CDR3 spans 15 residues. Combining the CDR3 with reference TRBV7-2 and TRBJ1-2 gives the whole variable domain GAGVSQSPSNKVTEKGKDVELRCDPISGHTALYWYRQSLGQGLEFLIYFQGNSAPDKSGLPSDRFSAERTGGSVSTLTIQRTQQEDSAVYLCASSFGTGGIYGYTFGSGTRLTVV.